The entry below describes one T cell receptor beta chain. As yet, its antigen is unknown. Generated by immunoSEQ multiplex PCR, the TCRdb table keeps only in-frame clones and is missing some. This sample yields about 2,200,000 clones, of which about 93% are seen a single time; 1.7% belongs to the top ten. This record comes from a study of shared clonotypes between healthy human individuals. Study at large: Three CD4 naive, three CD4 memory, two CD8 naive and one CD8 memory plate were used per donor. General study points: The sharing of roughly 5% of naive CD4 clonotypes was seen across a handful of donors. Investigators expected sequencing depth to affect clonotype sharing among donors. Clonotypes shared by all four sorted-subset donors had higher generation probabilities than non-shared clonotypes.

Terminally differentiated effector memory CD45RA+ cells were excluded by CCR7 positive selection of CD45RO-negative cells. This receptor was obtained from a man aged 18 to 35 in good health. Some clones in this sample may be carry-over from other donors' samples. Sequencing was done on a sample of naive CD8+ T cells from PBMCs.

CDR3 loop: CASSFPTDGTSYEQYF. The DNA for the CDR3 is TGCGCCAGCAGCTTTCCAACGGACGGAACTTCCTACGAGCAGTACTTC. The J gene is TRBJ2-7, the V gene TRBV5-1; D not resolved. The ends were cut back, 2 bases at V and 1 base at J, with 16 bases in the middle. CDR1 is SGHRS, CDR2 YFSETQ, per germline. The CDR3 totals 16 residues.